This TCR beta chain was obtained from a study of T cells in Graves' hyperthyroidism and ophthalmopathy. Overall study: Upon initial diagnosis and before any treatment, peripheral blood was collected.

There were TCR beta CDR3 regions amplified from RNA transcripts. The study used the HTBI primer set for a first-round RT-PCR of the TCR CDR3. TCRdb fed the multiplex PCR reads into MiXCR, producing one record per CDR3 protein. The sample consists of approximately 610,000 distinct CDR3 sequences, roughly 15% of them appearing once. This clonotype was observed a few times. This clonotype originated in a woman between 40 and 50 years old with Graves' ophthalmopathy. Sequencing was performed on blood.

The CDR3 bases are TGTGCCAGCAGCTGGGGATCGTACGCTGAAGCTTTCTTT. Translated: CASSWGSYAEAFF. V gene TRBV12-3 or TRBV12-4 combines with J gene TRBJ1-1, with D uncertain. V gave up 6 bases and J gave up 6 bases, with 14 bases separating them. CDR3 size: 13 residues.